The 26 T cell receptor beta chains below come from one sample, sequenced in a study of blood T cell repertoires in COVID-19. Assay: immunoSEQ multiplex PCR; the TCRdb copy retains only in-frame clones and omits some. The table shows approximately 330,000 clones, with 87% occurring only once. Sequencing was performed on peripheral blood. All receptors derive from a man aged 25 to 40 with COVID-19, enrolled during active disease.

The rearrangement joins TRBV28 to TRBJ1-2; possibly TRBD1 for D (5 bases). V lost 5 bases, J lost 4 bases, and 14 bases lay in between. CDR1 is MDHEN, CDR2 SYDVKM, per germline. The CDR3 totals 14 residues. The CDR3 is CASSRGGSPYGYTF. As DNA, the CDR3 is TGTGCCAGCAGTCGCGGGGGGAGTCCCTATGGCTACACCTTC.

This rearrangement joins TRBV28 to TRBJ1-3, with D unclear. This CDR3 comprises 15 residues. Germline V gene data show CDR1 as MDHEN and CDR2 as SYDVKM. V dropped 3 bases and J dropped 9 bases, with 18 bases sitting between them. CDR3 sequence (DNA): TGTGCCAGCAGTTTGAGAAGCGGGTTACCTGGCACCATATATTTT. Translating it yields CASSLRSGLPGTIYF.

The J gene is TRBJ2-1, the V gene TRBV3-1 (or the pseudogene TRBV3-2); TRBD2 agrees at 7 bases. Germline V CDR1 and CDR2: LGHDT, YNNKEL (reference sequence). CDR3 length: 16 residues. V was pared by 1 base and J by 5 bases, with 8 bases of the junction left unmatched. This chain's CDR3 is CASSQVGEGNHNEQFF. CDR3 DNA sequence: TGTGCCAGCAGCCAAGTAGGGGAGGGCAATCACAATGAGCAGTTCTTC.

This clone was recorded a few times. The chain combines TRBV6-6 with TRBJ1-6; 8 nucleotides align to TRBD1. The V segment lost 5 bases and the J segment 2 bases; nucleotides outside the gene matches: 14. This CDR3 comprises 19 residues. Germline V gene lookup returns CDR1 MNHNY and CDR2 SVGAGI (reference sequence). CDR3 nucleotide sequence: TGTGCCAGCAGTCGTTCCCGGAGTCGGACAGGGACCTATAATTCACCCCTCCACTTT. It translates to CASSRSRSRTGTYNSPLHF.

The genes are TRBV4-1 and TRBJ1-2, with TRBD1 matching 8 bases. CDR1 MGHRA and CDR2 YSYEKL come from the germline V gene. The CDR3 length is 14 residues. The J segment lost 6 bases and the V segment lost 4 bases, leaving 7 bases of the junction unmatched. CDR3 residues: CASSRGQGANGYTF. CDR3 nucleotides: TGCGCCAGCAGCCGCGGACAGGGTGCTAATGGCTACACCTTC.

Points on this clone: A much larger clone lies one base from this, so it may be a read error. The sample contains more than one DNA sequence encoding this CDR3. The chain has TRBV27 and TRBJ1-2; D call uncertain. V was shortened by 3 bases and J by 4 bases, with 9 bases between the two germline ends. CDR3 length: 13 amino acids. Per the germline V gene, CDR1 is MNHEY and CDR2 is SMNVEV (reference sequence). Here the CDR3 reads CASSFRGGYGYTF. CDR3 bases: TGTGCCAGCAGTTTTCGGGGAGGCTATGGCTACACCTTC.

This clone was recorded only once. This chain joins TRBV7-2 and TRBJ2-2; D possibly corresponds to TRBD2 (6 bases). The CDR3 consists of 15 residues. V lost 2 bases to trimming and J lost 7 bases, with 14 bases between them. Looked up from germline, CDR1 is SGHTA and CDR2 is FQGNSA. The CDR3 loop is CASSLLEFGGGELFF. For the CDR3, the DNA is TGTGCCAGCAGCTTATTAGAGTTCGGGGGCGGGGAGCTGTTTTTT. The complete variable domain, with remaining parts taken from reference TRBV7-2 and TRBJ2-2, reads GAGVSQSPSNKVTEKGKDVELRCDPISGHTALYWYRQSLGQGLEFLIYFQGNSAPDKSGLPSDRFSAERTGGSVSTLTIQRTQQEDSAVYLCASSLLEFGGGELFFGEGSRLTVL.

This chain uses TRBV2 with TRBJ1-2; D is unresolved. CDR3 length: 13 amino acids. Germline lookup yields CDR1 SNHLY and CDR2 FYNNEI. Trimming pared 7 bases from V and 4 bases from J, leaving 13 bases between. DNA of the CDR3: TGTGCCAGCATGAATGAGGAGGGCTATGGCTACACCTTC. Translated: CASMNEEGYGYTF.

The gene calls are TRBV30 and TRBJ2-7, with 10 bases aligning to TRBD1. CDR3 length: 14 residues. V was clipped by 2 bases and J by 2 bases; unmatched bases: 3. Germline-derived CDR1 and CDR2 are GTSNPN and SVGIG (reference sequence). The CDR3, as DNA: TGTGCCTGGAGTCACGGGACAGGGGCCTACGAGCAGTACTTC. It encodes CAWSHGTGAYEQYF.

This clone appeared a single time. The chain uses TRBV19 and TRBJ1-2; perhaps TRBD1 as D (5 bases). V was trimmed by 5 bases and J by 1 base, leaving 11 bases between them. Germline CDR1 LNHDA, CDR2 SQIVND (reference sequence). The CDR3 length is 14 residues. The CDR3 DNA reads TGTGCCAGTAGTCAGGCAGGGAATAACTATGGCTACACCTTC. Its protein is CASSQAGNNYGYTF.

The chain links TRBV5-5 to TRBJ2-2; D remains unclear. Deletions cut 5 bases from V and 4 bases from J, with 9 bases between. This CDR3 has 13 residues. Germline-derived CDR1 and CDR2 are SGHKS and YYEKEE (reference sequence). DNA of the CDR3: TGTGCCAGCAGTTTTCCGGGCACCGGGGAGCTGTTTTTT. Its translation is CASSFPGTGELFF.

In nucleotides, the CDR3 is TGTGCCAGCAGAGGGACAGGTCTCGCCGGGGAGCTGTTTTTT. This gives the protein CASRGTGLAGELFF. The rearrangement uses TRBV2 and TRBJ2-2, with TRBD1 identical over 8 bases. CDR1 is SNHLY, CDR2 FYNNEI, per germline. J lost 6 bases, V lost 6 bases, and 6 bases had no gene match. The CDR3 is 14 residues long.

The chain couples TRBV5-1 to TRBJ2-5; 11 bases agree with TRBD2. The germline CDR1 and CDR2 sequences are SGHRS and YFSETQ. The CDR3 spans 16 residues. Unmatched junction bases numbered 3, after V lost 1 base and J lost 1 base. In nucleotides, the CDR3 is TGCGCCAGCAGCTTGCTAGCGGGAGGTCCCCAAGAGACCCAGTACTTC. The encoded protein is CASSLLAGGPQETQYF.

The chain couples TRBV6-5 to TRBJ1-1; D gene unclear. Looked up from germline, CDR1 is MNHEY and CDR2 is SVGAGI. The CDR3 runs 15 residues. V lost 2 bases, J lost 1 base, and 11 bases lay in between. The CDR3 nucleotides are TGTGCCAGCAGTTACGTTGGCAGACAGAACACTGAAGCTTTCTTT. Amino acids: CASSYVGRQNTEAFF.

This clone has just a few counts. The chain combines TRBV5-8 with TRBJ2-5, with a weak D call TRBD1 (5 bases). The CDR3 is 15 residues long. CDR1 and CDR2 (germline): SGHTS, YDEGEE. V lost 0 bases and J lost 6, with 15 bases in between. CDR3 loop: CASSLESVKGKTQYF. CDR3 coding DNA: TGTGCCAGCAGCTTGGAGTCAGTCAAGGGGAAGACCCAGTACTTC.

The chain carries TRBV3-1 (or the pseudogene TRBV3-2) and TRBJ1-1; D unclear. With 3 bases removed from V and 7 bases from J, the gap between germline ends came to 9 bases. The CDR3 is 12 amino acids. Germline-derived CDR1 and CDR2 are LGHDT and YNNKEL (reference sequence). The CDR3, as DNA: TGTGCCAGCAGCCATCGGGGAGATGAAGCTTTCTTT. Translation: CASSHRGDEAFF.

V and J are TRBV5-1 and TRBJ1-5, with D tentatively TRBD1 (6 bases). The CDR3 totals 15 residues. Trimming left V 0 bases short and J 6 bases short, with 13 bases between. Germline CDR1 SGHRS, CDR2 YFSETQ. The CDR3 sequence: CASSLGGTQGQPQHF. The CDR3 region has the DNA TGCGCCAGCAGCTTGGGGGGGACACAGGGTCAGCCCCAGCATTTT.

V and J are TRBV6-2 or TRBV6-3 and TRBJ2-3; 14 bases agree with TRBD2. The V segment lost 4 bases and the J segment 3 bases; nucleotides outside the gene matches: 3. This CDR3 has 16 residues. Germline CDR1 and CDR2: MNHEY and SVGEGT. The CDR3 here is CASSWTSGRSTDTQYF. DNA of the CDR3: TGTGCCAGCAGTTGGACTAGCGGGAGGAGTACAGATACGCAGTATTTT.

The V call is TRBV5-1, the J call TRBJ1-5; the match to TRBD1 covers 10 bases. V lost 4 bases to trimming and J lost 9 bases; unmatched junction nucleotides: 1. CDR1 and CDR2 from the germline V gene are SGHRS and YFSETQ. CDR3 length: 12 residues. The CDR3 region is CASSGDRGPQHF. The CDR3, as DNA: TGCGCCAGCAGCGGGGACAGGGGGCCCCAGCATTTT. The whole variable domain, filled in from reference TRBV5-1 and TRBJ1-5, reads KAGVTQTPRYLIKTRGQQVTLSCSPISGHRSVSWYQQTPGQGLQFLFEYFSETQRNKGNFPGRFSGRQFSNSRSEMNVSTLELGDSALYLCASSGDRGPQHFGDGTRLSIL.

This sequence joins TRBV30 and TRBJ2-5, with 13 bases fitting TRBD2. V lost 0 bases, J lost 3 bases, and 1 base stayed unmatched. Looked up from germline, CDR1 is GTSNPN and CDR2 is SVGIG (reference sequence). There are 15 residues in the CDR3. The CDR3 loop is CAWSVGLAGEETQYF. CDR3 bases: TGTGCCTGGAGTGTCGGACTAGCGGGAGAAGAGACCCAGTACTTC.

The chain is built from TRBV28 and TRBJ2-1; TRBD2 aligns across 10 bases. Germline V gene sequence: CDR1 MDHEN, CDR2 SYDVKM. The CDR3 has 16 residues. The J segment lost 8 bases and the V segment lost 5 bases, leaving 12 bases of the junction unmatched. CDR3 nucleotides: TGTGCCAGCAGTGGGGCGGGAGCGGGAGGGGGTGATGAGCAGTTCTTC. This gives the protein CASSGAGAGGGDEQFF.

V usage is TRBV3-1 (or the pseudogene TRBV3-2) and J usage is TRBJ2-4; possible D gene TRBD1, 5 bases. The V gene lost 1 base and the J gene lost 6 bases, with 10 bases spanning the gap. This CDR3 has 14 amino acids. CDR1 is LGHDT and CDR2 is YNNKEL in the germline V gene (reference sequence). CDR3 nucleotide sequence: TGTGCCAGCAGCCAAGGAACCCAGGGAAACATTCAGTACTTC. Protein: CASSQGTQGNIQYF.

The rearrangement links TRBV12-5 to TRBJ1-5, with D tentatively TRBD1 (6 bases). Trimming removed 5 bases from V and 4 bases from J, with 9 bases in between. The CDR3 is 13 amino acids. Germline V CDR1 and CDR2: LGHNT, FRNRAP. CDR3 DNA: TGTGCTAGTGGTCAGGGGCAGAATCAGCCCCAGCATTTT. It encodes CASGQGQNQPQHF.

V gene TRBV11-2 combines with J gene TRBJ2-2; possibly TRBD2 for D (5 bases). Looked up from germline, CDR1 is SGHAT and CDR2 is FQNNGV. The CDR3 spans 15 residues. The V end was cut by 5 bases, the J end by 1 base, with 11 bases between. The CDR3 is CASSPSGLNTGELFF. Written as DNA, the CDR3 is TGTGCCAGCAGCCCCAGCGGACTGAACACCGGGGAGCTGTTTTTT.

The chain links TRBV6-6 to TRBJ2-2, with 8 bases matching TRBD1. Unmatched junction bases numbered 9, after V lost 5 bases and J lost 1 base. The germline gives CDR1 MNHNY, CDR2 SVGAGI (reference sequence). There are 17 residues in the CDR3. DNA for the CDR3: TGTGCCAGCAGTCGACTCTACAGGGGGAGGAACACCGGGGAGCTGTTTTTT. Translating gives CASSRLYRGRNTGELFF.

The chain links TRBV28 to TRBJ2-5; tentative D call: TRBD1 (5 bases). There are 13 residues in the CDR3. The V and J ends lost 4 bases and 13 bases respectively, with 19 bases between them. Germline V gene data show CDR1 as MDHEN and CDR2 as SYDVKM. The CDR3 region has the DNA TGTGCCAGCAGTTCAACTTGGACAAGGGGTCGGTACTTC. Encoded protein: CASSSTWTRGRYF.